Shown below are 28 T cell receptor beta chains from a single sample sequenced in a study of blood T cell repertoires in COVID-19. Sequencing used immunoSEQ multiplex PCR; TCRdb keeps in-frame clones, though not all of them. The sample shows approximately 180,000 clones, over 60% of them seen only once. Sequenced material: peripheral blood. Receptors originate from a woman aged 70-85 years with acute or convalescent COVID-19.

CDR3 in DNA: TGTGCCAGCAGCCAAGCGGGACAGGGGGCCCGGGGGTTGGAGACCCAGTACTTC. Translated, it gives CASSQAGQGARGLETQYF. The chain is built from TRBV4-2 and TRBJ2-5, with 12 positions matching TRBD1. Trimming at V came to 1 base and at J to 5 bases, leaving 11 bases not matched to a gene. Looked up from germline, CDR1 is LGHNA and CDR2 is YNFKEQ. The CDR3 is made up of 18 amino acids.

The rearrangement joins TRBV6-2 or TRBV6-3 to TRBJ1-5; D is unclear. CDR1 and CDR2 from the germline V gene are MNHEY and SVGEGT. Trimming stripped 6 bases from V and 11 bases from J, with 14 bases between. This CDR3 contains 12 residues. CDR3 sequence reads: CASSEASRAQHF. CDR3 sequence (DNA): TGTGCCAGCAGCGAGGCCTCTCGGGCCCAGCATTTT.

The chain joins TRBV5-1 to TRBJ1-6, with unresolved D. Germline-derived CDR1 and CDR2 are SGHRS and YFSETQ. This CDR3 is 13 amino acids long. V lost 3 bases, J lost 13 bases, and 14 bases lay in between. CDR3 coding DNA: TGCGCCAGCAGCTGGACCCAGAGGGAGCCCCTCCACTTT. Translating gives CASSWTQREPLHF. The complete variable domain, with remaining parts taken from reference TRBV5-1 and TRBJ1-6, reads KAGVTQTPRYLIKTRGQQVTLSCSPISGHRSVSWYQQTPGQGLQFLFEYFSETQRNKGNFPGRFSGRQFSNSRSEMNVSTLELGDSALYLCASSWTQREPLHFGNGTRLTVT.

The gene calls are TRBV3-1 (or the pseudogene TRBV3-2) and TRBJ1-6, with D possibly being TRBD1 (6 bases). There are 13 residues in the CDR3. Trimming stripped 6 bases from V and 7 bases from J, with 10 bases between. Per the germline V gene, CDR1 is LGHDT and CDR2 is YNNKEL (reference sequence). The CDR3 nucleotides read TGTGCCAGCAGACAGGGATGGAATTCACCCCTCCACTTT. Protein product: CASRQGWNSPLHF.

The chain links TRBV10-1 to TRBJ2-1; the match to TRBD2 covers 8 bases. With 5 bases clipped from V and 4 bases from J, the junction kept 4 bases outside the gene matches. Germline V gene sequence: CDR1 WNHNN, CDR2 SYGVQD (reference sequence). This CDR3 is built from 14 residues. DNA of the CDR3: TGCGCCAGCAGTTTAGCGGGACCATACAATGAGCAGTTCTTC. Translated, it gives CASSLAGPYNEQFF.

V usage is TRBV24-1 and J usage is TRBJ2-1; 9 positions agree with TRBD2. Germline V gene sequence: CDR1 KGHDR, CDR2 SFDVKD. The length of the CDR3 is 16 residues. After removal of 7 bases from V and 6 bases from J, the junction contained 12 bases not matched to a gene. The CDR3 reads CATSGGRADRINEQFF. DNA of the CDR3: TGTGCCACCAGCGGCGGGAGGGCCGATAGAATCAATGAGCAGTTCTTC.

This chain joins TRBV18 and TRBJ2-1, with 7 bases fitting TRBD2. V dropped 3 bases and J dropped 7; count of bases not matched to a gene: 12. Per germline, CDR1 KGHSH and CDR2 LQKENI. This CDR3 has 16 amino acids. The CDR3 DNA is TGTGCCAGCTCACCCCGAGCGAGGGGTAGCGGGAATGAGCAGTTCTTC. This sequence encodes CASSPRARGSGNEQFF.

The V gene is TRBV30, the J gene TRBJ2-7, with a possible D match to TRBD1 (6 bases). With 3 bases removed from V and 5 bases from J, the gap between germline ends came to 14 bases. Germline CDR1 and CDR2: GTSNPN and SVGIG (reference sequence). CDR3 length: 13 amino acids. The CDR3: CAWSETGFHEQYF. DNA for the CDR3: TGTGCCTGGAGCGAAACAGGGTTCCACGAGCAGTACTTC.

The chain uses TRBV7-9 and TRBJ2-7; D remains ambiguous. The CDR3 runs 14 residues. The V end lost 8 bases, the J end lost 6 bases, and 20 bases lay between the germline ends. Germline assignment: CDR1 SEHNR and CDR2 FQNEAQ (reference sequence). The chain's CDR3 is CASGDDQVVGEQYF. CDR3 sequence (DNA): TGTGCCAGCGGCGATGACCAGGTAGTCGGCGAGCAGTACTTC.

The genes are TRBV3-1 (or the pseudogene TRBV3-2) and TRBJ2-1; D gene unclear. This CDR3 has 12 amino acids. Germline CDR1 reads LGHDT; CDR2 reads YNNKEL (reference sequence). Trimming stripped 2 bases from V and 5 bases from J, with 4 bases between. This CDR3 is CASSQLDNEQFF. The CDR3 bases are TGTGCCAGCAGCCAACTTGACAATGAGCAGTTCTTC.

This chain connects TRBV18 to TRBJ2-7, with TRBD2 matching over 10 bases. The CDR3 sequence is 15 residues long. Per germline, CDR1 KGHSH and CDR2 LQKENI. The V gene end was trimmed by 3 bases and the J gene end by 6 bases; junction bases not matched to a gene: 8. CDR3 residues: CASSPSEIAGGEQYF. The CDR3 coding sequence is TGTGCCAGCTCACCGTCGGAAATAGCGGGGGGCGAGCAGTACTTC.

V usage is TRBV7-8 and J usage is TRBJ2-2; TRBD2 agrees at 8 bases. Germline CDR1 SGHVS, CDR2 FQNEAQ. The V segment lost 5 bases and the J segment 3 bases; nucleotides outside the gene matches: 5. The CDR3 length is 15 residues. CDR3 region: CASSPGTRDTGELFF. Written as DNA, the CDR3 is TGTGCCAGCAGCCCCGGGACTAGAGACACCGGGGAGCTGTTTTTT.

This clone showed up just a few times. V and J are TRBV14 and TRBJ2-1; D might be TRBD2 (6 bases). The germline V and J ends were trimmed by 2 bases and 7 bases, with 15 bases remaining between them. Per germline, CDR1 SGHDN and CDR2 FVKESK. This CDR3 is built from 15 residues. In DNA, the CDR3 is TGTGCCAGCAGCCAATTTCGGGGGATGAGTAATGAGCAGTTCTTC. Encoded protein: CASSQFRGMSNEQFF. Full variable domain (outside the CDR3, taken from reference TRBV14 and TRBJ2-1): EAGVTQFPSHSVIEKGQTVTLRCDPISGHDNLYWYRRVMGKEIKFLLHFVKESKQDESGMPNNRFLAERTGGTYSTLKVQPAELEDSGVYFCASSQFRGMSNEQFFGPGTRLTVL.

The V and J genes are TRBV5-4 and TRBJ2-3; 8 nucleotides match TRBD1. Looked up from germline, CDR1 is SGHNT and CDR2 is YYREEE (reference sequence). With 2 bases clipped from V and 1 base from J, the junction kept 6 bases outside the gene matches. The CDR3 length is 16 residues. The CDR3, as DNA: TGTGCCAGCAGCTTACCTCTGGGACAGGGCACAGATACGCAGTATTTT. Protein product: CASSLPLGQGTDTQYF.

This chain connects TRBV5-1 to TRBJ1-4, with 9 bases aligning to TRBD1. The CDR3 runs 15 residues. Trimming took 5 bases from V and 7 from J; bases not matched to a gene: 9. Germline CDR1 and CDR2: SGHRS and YFSETQ. The CDR3 protein is CASSIADRGFEKLFF. CDR3 DNA: TGCGCCAGCAGTATAGCGGACAGGGGTTTTGAAAAACTGTTTTTT.

This chain connects TRBV14 to TRBJ2-1; a weak D match, TRBD2 (5 bases). The CDR3 spans 13 residues. Trimming took off 0 bases at V and 8 bases at J, with 8 bases between the two ends. Germline assignment: CDR1 SGHDN and CDR2 FVKESK. The CDR3 is CASSQDSGDEQFF. DNA of the CDR3: TGTGCCAGCAGCCAAGATTCCGGGGATGAGCAGTTCTTC.

This clone was observed a handful of times. The chain uses TRBV29-1 and TRBJ2-7, with a weak D call TRBD1 (7 bases). From germline, CDR1 is SQVTM and CDR2 ANQGSEA. The CDR3 length is 13 residues. V was cut by 6 bases and J by 7 bases, with 19 bases left in between. CDR3 region: CSVGGQPGGEQYF. The CDR3 nucleotides are TGCAGCGTCGGGGGACAGCCAGGGGGAGAGCAGTACTTC.

The chain employs TRBV7-2 and TRBJ2-1, with TRBD1 matching 7 bases. Germline assignment: CDR1 SGHTA and CDR2 FQGNSA. The CDR3 has 14 amino acids. Trimming took 4 bases from V and 7 from J; bases not matched to a gene: 7. CDR3 DNA sequence: TGTGCCAGCAGCTATGACAGGGTGAGGAATGAGCAGTTCTTC. This gives the protein CASSYDRVRNEQFF.

J is TRBJ2-1 and V is TRBV6-7; 9 positions agree with TRBD2. TRBV6-7 is classed as an ORF, of uncertain function. The CDR3 has 16 residues. With 0 bases clipped from V and 3 bases from J, the junction kept 3 bases outside the gene matches. In DNA form, the CDR3 reads TGTGCCAGCAGTTACTCCGGGACTAGCCGCTACAATGAGCAGTTCTTC. Encoded protein: CASSYSGTSRYNEQFF.

In this sample, this clone turned up once. The chain joins TRBV4-1 to TRBJ2-1; TRBD2 matches 15 bases. V trimming: 1 base; J trimming: 7 bases; junction bases outside the gene matches: 5. This CDR3 has 17 amino acids. Germline V CDR1 and CDR2: MGHRA, YSYEKL. The CDR3 DNA follows: TGCGCCAGCAGCCAAGTTTTGGGACTAGCGGGAGGAAATGAGCAGTTCTTC. Protein product: CASSQVLGLAGGNEQFF.

This chain uses TRBV7-3 with TRBJ2-1; 10 bases are a match to TRBD2. Germline V gene sequence: CDR1 SGHTA, CDR2 FQGTGA. The CDR3 loop spans 17 amino acids. V was pared by 4 bases and J by 4 bases, with 10 bases of the junction left unmatched. The CDR3 DNA reads as TGTGCCAGCAGCTCCCCGGGAGCGGGAGGGCATTACAATGAGCAGTTCTTC. Amino acids: CASSSPGAGGHYNEQFF.

J is TRBJ1-1 and V is TRBV19; TRBD1 is a possible D gene (6 bases). V shed 5 bases and J shed 5 bases, with 9 bases lying between them. There are 12 residues in the CDR3. Germline CDR1 LNHDA, CDR2 SQIVND (reference sequence). CDR3 nucleotide sequence: TGTGCCAGTAGTCGCAGGGGAACTGAAGCTTTCTTT. Amino acid sequence: CASSRRGTEAFF.

The rearrangement links TRBV5-1 to TRBJ1-4; unclear D gene. The germline CDR1 and CDR2 sequences are SGHRS and YFSETQ. CDR3 length: 14 amino acids. V lost 0 bases and J 8 bases, leaving 11 bases between the germline ends. The DNA for the CDR3 is TGCGCCAGCAGCTTGGAGTCCTCTCGGGAAAAACTGTTTTTT. It codes for CASSLESSREKLFF.

The rearrangement links TRBV7-6 to TRBJ2-7, with D possibly matching TRBD1 (6 bases). Germline CDR1 is SGHVS and CDR2 is FNYEAQ. The CDR3 sequence is 13 residues long. V lost 1 base and J 3 bases, leaving 7 bases between the germline ends. The CDR3 region has the DNA TGTGCCAGCAGCTTAGGCAGGGGCTACGAGCAGTACTTC. Its protein is CASSLGRGYEQYF.

The chain combines TRBV29-1 with TRBJ2-3, with D unclear. The V gene lost 1 base and the J gene lost 0 bases, with 8 bases spanning the gap. Per the germline V gene, CDR1 is SQVTM and CDR2 is ANQGSEA. The CDR3 consists of 14 residues. The CDR3 reads CSVEGRISTDTQYF. The CDR3 coding sequence is TGCAGCGTTGAAGGCAGAATCAGCACAGATACGCAGTATTTT.

This clone appeared a single time. This chain joins TRBV11-1 and TRBJ2-1, with 7 nucleotides matching TRBD2. V was clipped by 1 base and J by 9 bases; unmatched bases: 9. The V gene's germline CDR1 is SGHAT and CDR2 FQDESV (reference sequence). This CDR3 is built from 15 residues. The CDR3 here is CASSLGGRISGEQFF. The CDR3 nucleotides are TGTGCCAGCAGCTTAGGCGGGAGAATAAGTGGTGAGCAGTTCTTC.

The chain joins TRBV30 to TRBJ1-2; D remains ambiguous. The CDR3 extends over 14 amino acids. Germline CDR1 and CDR2: GTSNPN and SVGIG (reference sequence). V dropped 0 bases and J dropped 2 bases, with 10 bases sitting between them. The CDR3 DNA reads as TGTGCCTGGAGTGTGGTTACCGAGAACTATGGCTACACCTTC. Amino acid sequence: CAWSVVTENYGYTF.

The J gene is TRBJ1-1, the V gene TRBV19; D ambiguous. With 9 bases removed from V and 4 bases from J, the gap between germline ends came to 15 bases. This CDR3 has 13 amino acids. Germline assignment: CDR1 LNHDA and CDR2 SQIVND (reference sequence). As DNA, the CDR3 is TGTGCCAGACGATCGCGGGGTTTCACTGAAGCTTTCTTT. It encodes CARRSRGFTEAFF.